Sequencing of this T cell receptor beta chain was carried out in a study of T cells in localized non-small cell lung cancer. This clone is deemed medium-sized. No antigen is known for it. V dropped 6 bases and J dropped 7; count of bases not matched to a gene: 17. The CDR3 consists of 17 residues. CDR1 and CDR2 from the germline V gene are MNHGY and SAAAGT. Study-wide results and limits: For the top 100 tumor clones, a median roughly 53 also appeared in adjacent lung. Clonality peaked in uninvolved adjacent lung rather than tumor.

Sequenced by immunoSEQ multiplex PCR; TCRdb stores in-frame clones only, minus some. The sample lists about 2,900 clones, less than 30% seen once, with around 7.8% in the top ten. The specimen was lung tumor tissue, collected before any cancer treatment. The sequence came from a male donor aged 60 or older with stage III lung adenocarcinoma. J is TRBJ2-1 and V is TRBV6-8; 8 bases align to TRBD2. Written as DNA, the CDR3 is TGTGCCAGCAGCCGGACTAGCTTAAGGTCAGCGTTTAATGAGCAGTTCTTC. Its translation is CASSRTSLRSAFNEQFF.